A selection of T cell receptor beta chains follows, all from one sample in a study of PD-1 blockade in mismatch repair-deficient tumors. Generated by immunoSEQ multiplex PCR, the TCRdb table keeps only in-frame clones and is missing some. The sample has about 68,000 clones; approximately 80% are singletons. The sample consisted of peripheral blood, taken 2 weeks after starting pembrolizumab. Source of these receptors: an adult with mismatch repair-deficient cancer. Each CDR3 is given with its conserved first and last residue. Fields, in order: V gene, clone size, J gene, CDR3 protein. Size is omitted from some rows. Given values are once, few, many or a class for expanded clones.

TRBV29-1,-,TRBJ2-2,CSVVWASGRAFSSTGELFF
TRBV20-1,-,TRBJ2-7,CSGLGEDEQYF
TRBV30,once,TRBJ2-5,CAWSLTGAQETQYF
TRBV14,-,TRBJ2-1,CASSHPLLNYNEQFF
TRBV29-1,-,TRBJ2-3,CSVLTSGRSDTQYF
TRBV5-1,-,TRBJ2-1,CASSVGKSSYNEQFF
TRBV23-1,many,TRBJ1-2,CASSHYNLLAAMTTQRPYGYTF
TRBV5-6,-,TRBJ2-4,CASSSQGANIQYF
TRBV11-3,-,TRBJ2-3,CASSLAAGTDTQYF
TRBV30,-,TRBJ2-5,CAWSGSDHQETQYF
TRBV28,-,TRBJ1-2,CASSPDGYGYTF
TRBV9,-,TRBJ2-3,CASSVELGPTQAQYF
TRBV11-2,-,TRBJ2-5,CASSRGTSGQETQYF
TRBV9,-,TRBJ2-7,CASSRRGAYEQYF
TRBV20-1,-,TRBJ2-5,CSADRGETQYF
TRBV6-1,-,TRBJ2-5,CASSEEIPIWGAEGPQETQYF
TRBV27,-,TRBJ1-2,CASSLSSPTVQGEDGYTF
TRBV7-8,-,TRBJ2-2,CASSLPLGGELFF
TRBV11-2,-,TRBJ2-7,CASSRRDRLSYEQYF
TRBV6-1,-,TRBJ2-7,CASSLGLAYEQYF
TRBV28,-,TRBJ2-3,CASSLVLGADTQYF
TRBV6-5,-,TRBJ1-4,CASSAESATNEKLFF
TRBV10-3,-,TRBJ1-1,CAISGSQKNTEAFF
TRBV4-1,-,TRBJ2-1,CASSQDQTGVTNEQFF
TRBV27,-,TRBJ1-5,CASSKGQVFNQPQHF
TRBV19,few,TRBJ2-3,CASSISGTSSLDTQYF
TRBV18,-,TRBJ2-1,CASSPGQGDEQFF
TRBV18,-,TRBJ1-3,CASSSGTGSGNTIYF
TRBV11-3,-,TRBJ2-5,CASSFRTSGEETQYF
TRBV7-9,-,TRBJ1-2,CASSQGTALANYGYTF
TRBV2,-,TRBJ1-2,CASILETGDYGYTF
TRBV6-1,-,TRBJ2-2,CASSLAGGSPGELFF
TRBV29-1,-,TRBJ1-5,CSVEVPNSNQPQHF
TRBV9,-,TRBJ1-3,CASSPRLGSGNTIYF
TRBV29-1,-,TRBJ2-5,CSVRDRVQETQYF
TRBV5-1,-,TRBJ2-2,CASSLGLAGNTGELFF
TRBV15,-,TRBJ2-7,CATSRADRVNEQYF
TRBV18,-,TRBJ1-5,CASSGTGQGNRQPQHF
TRBV19,-,TRBJ2-3,CASSIWAGEGTDTQYF
TRBV29-1,-,TRBJ1-3,CSVVSGNTIYF
TRBV6-5,-,TRBJ2-5,CASSYLAGVETQYF